The following is a TCR beta chain sequence with its context. The data belong to a study of response to subunit inactivated influenza vaccine. Per the germline V gene, CDR1 is ENHRY and CDR2 is SYGVKD. The CDR3 consists of 13 residues. V lost 8 bases, J lost 4 bases, and 6 bases stayed unmatched. Each CDR3 protein is one row after TCRdb ran MiXCR on the RT-PCR reads. Of hundreds of thousands of distinct CDR3 sequences in the sample, 10% to 15% were seen once. This sequence originates from a man between 45 and 60 years old who received an inactivated influenza vaccine. The sequencing here drew on PBMCs from blood, taken roughly 48 days after vaccination. The chain recombines TRBV10-3 with TRBJ2-7; 9 bases line up with TRBD1. CDR3 protein: CAIATGGTYEQYF. CDR3 coding DNA: TGTGCCATCGCGACAGGGGGTACGTACGAGCAGTACTTC.